This entry describes one TCR beta chain. Its antigen is unknown. The germline gives CDR1 DFQATT, CDR2 SNEGSKA (reference sequence). This CDR3 has 15 amino acids. The germline V and J ends were trimmed by 3 bases and 3 bases, with 15 bases remaining between them. Bulk tumor genomic DNA constituted the template, at around 600 ng per sample. Several spatially distant biopsies were obtained per primary tumor intraoperatively. The study enrolled patients with untreated, newly diagnosed non-small cell lung cancer who underwent curative surgery. Patients newly diagnosed with non-small cell lung cancer and having curative-intent surgery served as donors. The data belong to a study of immune heterogeneity within non-small cell lung tumors. Study results and limitations: The correlation between local T-cell clonality and local tumor mutational burden was positive, moderate in strength and statistically significant, with R about 0.35. Individual patients had largely distinct high-frequency T-cell receptor beta clonotypes. Identical dominant CDR3 beta clonotypes were found repeatedly across the tumor sites of a single patient, and these appeared alongside high-frequency clones that were unique to particular tumor locations.

A first 10-cycle multiplex round used 32 V-gene and 13 J-gene primers on TCR beta CDR3. MiXCR, applied by TCRdb to the multiplex PCR reads, yields one record per CDR3 protein. The repertoire holds about 20,000 distinct CDR3 sequences, 28% seen once, with around 3.9% in the top ten. The chain carries TRBV20-1 and TRBJ1-5; no clear D. The material sequenced was lung tumor tissue. The source of this sequence is a man aged 40-49 years with non-small cell lung cancer. The CDR3 sequence is CSASAGGRLNQPQHF. CDR3 bases: TGCAGTGCTAGTGCGGGAGGGCGGCTCAATCAGCCCCAGCATTTT.